The present T cell receptor beta chain was sequenced within a study of Ad26.COV2.S vaccination and SARS-CoV-2 variants. Repertoires were generated with immunoSEQ multiplex PCR, while TCRdb's copy carries only in-frame clones and drops some. The table shows nearly 400,000 clones, with approximately 89% occurring only once. Treatment meaning: around 19 received Ad26.COV2.S at low or high dose, single or two shots; about 5 received placebo; per-sample allocation not given. Specimen acquisition occurred on day 63 following the initial vaccine or placebo injection. Sequencing was performed on peripheral blood, taken in a trial of Ad26.COV2.S vaccine versus placebo. This clonotype was obtained from a person between 18 and 65 years old who received the Ad26.COV2.S COVID-19 vaccine or a placebo.

The CDR3 bases are TGCGCCAGCAGCTTGGTGGGGAAGGACGTCCGTCGGGGCTACACCTTC. Its translation is CASSLVGKDVRRGYTF. The chain is built from TRBV5-1 and TRBJ1-2, with unresolved D. V was shortened by 0 bases and J by 8 bases, with 20 bases between the two germline ends. Per the germline V gene, CDR1 is SGHRS and CDR2 is YFSETQ. CDR3 length: 16 amino acids.